The present T cell receptor (beta chain) was sequenced within a study of CD8 T cells in ankylosing spondylitis. This CDR3 spans 14 amino acids. Deletions cut 9 bases from V and 2 bases from J, with 17 bases between. Germline V lookup: CDR1 ENHRY, CDR2 SYGVKD. Each CDR3 protein is one row after TCRdb ran MiXCR on the 5' RACE reads. The sample lists around 220,000 distinct CDR3 sequences, under 12% occurring once. This clonotype was sampled from a male donor with ankylosing spondylitis or in good health (not recorded which). The gene calls are TRBV10-3 and TRBJ2-7; D assignment may be TRBD1 or TRBD2 (6 bases each). Sequenced input: blood, either unsorted or a sorted T cell fraction (not recorded which). The CDR3 protein is CAIADRRGTYEQYF. The CDR3 DNA reads TGTGCCATAGCGGACCGGAGGGGGACCTACGAGCAGTACTTC.